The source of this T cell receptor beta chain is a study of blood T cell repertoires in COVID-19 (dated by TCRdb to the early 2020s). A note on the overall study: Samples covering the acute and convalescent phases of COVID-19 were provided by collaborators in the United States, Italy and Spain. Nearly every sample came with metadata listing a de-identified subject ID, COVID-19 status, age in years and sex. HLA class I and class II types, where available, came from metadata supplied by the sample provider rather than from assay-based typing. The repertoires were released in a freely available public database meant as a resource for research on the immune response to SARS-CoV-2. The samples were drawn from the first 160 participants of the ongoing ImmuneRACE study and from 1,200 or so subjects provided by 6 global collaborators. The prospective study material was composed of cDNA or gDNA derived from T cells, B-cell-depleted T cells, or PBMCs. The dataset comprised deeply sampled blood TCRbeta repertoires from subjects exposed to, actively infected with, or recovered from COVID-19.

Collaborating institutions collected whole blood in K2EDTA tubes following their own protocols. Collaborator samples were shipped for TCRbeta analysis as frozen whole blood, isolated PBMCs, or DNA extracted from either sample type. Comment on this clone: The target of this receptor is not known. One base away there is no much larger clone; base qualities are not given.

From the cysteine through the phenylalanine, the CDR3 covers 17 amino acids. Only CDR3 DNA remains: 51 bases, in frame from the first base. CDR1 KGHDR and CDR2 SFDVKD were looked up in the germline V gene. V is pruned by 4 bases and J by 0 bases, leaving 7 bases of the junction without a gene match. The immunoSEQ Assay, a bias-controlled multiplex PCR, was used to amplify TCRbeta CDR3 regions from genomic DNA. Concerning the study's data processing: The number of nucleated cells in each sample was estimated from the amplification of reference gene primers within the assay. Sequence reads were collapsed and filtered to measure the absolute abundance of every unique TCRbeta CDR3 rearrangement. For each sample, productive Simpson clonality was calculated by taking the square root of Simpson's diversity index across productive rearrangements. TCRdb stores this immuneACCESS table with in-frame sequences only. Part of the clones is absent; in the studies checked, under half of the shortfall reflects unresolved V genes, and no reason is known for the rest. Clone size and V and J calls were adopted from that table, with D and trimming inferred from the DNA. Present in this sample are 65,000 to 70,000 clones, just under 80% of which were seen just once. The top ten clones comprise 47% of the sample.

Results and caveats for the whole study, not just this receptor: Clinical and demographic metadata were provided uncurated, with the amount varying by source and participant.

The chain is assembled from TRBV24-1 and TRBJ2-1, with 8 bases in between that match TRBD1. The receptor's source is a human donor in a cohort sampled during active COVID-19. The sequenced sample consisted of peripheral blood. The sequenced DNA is TGTGCCACCAGTGACCCCTCACAGGGGGGCTCCTACAATGAGCAGTTCTTC. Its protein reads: CATSDPSQGGSYNEQFF.